This is a list of T cell receptor beta chains from one sample in a study of cytomegalovirus exposure and HLA in healthy donors. The method was immunoSEQ multiplex PCR; TCRdb's version includes in-frame clones alone and lacks a portion of them. The data contain roughly 99,000 clones, more than 60% of them seen just once; the ten biggest clones take up about a sixth. Sequenced sample: PBMCs. These receptors all stem from a man in his sixties in good health and CMV-seropositive. The CDR3 runs from the conserved cysteine through the conserved F or W. A D gene is named only where the DNA matches it firmly. Clone sizes are given selectively: once, few, many, or a class where the clone is expanded.

d_gene,v_gene,abundance,j_gene,CDR3aa,CDR3nt
.,TRBV10-1,.,TRBJ2-3,CASSEEDWCTDTQYF,TGCGCCAGCAGTGAAGAAGACTGGTGCACAGATACGCAGTATTTT
.,TRBV19,.,TRBJ2-7,CASSIRGPGGYEQYF,TGTGCCAGTAGTATTAGGGGTCCGGGCGGCTACGAGCAGTACTTC
.,TRBV2,.,TRBJ1-1,CASSVKNTEAFF,TGTGCCAGCAGTGTAAAGAACACTGAAGCTTTCTTT
.,TRBV5-1,.,TRBJ1-2,CASSLEVSNYGYTF,TGCGCCAGCTCCCTGGAGGTTTCTAACTATGGCTACACCTTC
TRBD1,TRBV4-3,.,TRBJ1-2,CASSQVSGGIRPADYGYTF,TGCGCCAGCAGCCAAGTCTCAGGGGGCATACGGCCGGCAGACTATGGCTACACCTTC
.,TRBV11-2,.,TRBJ2-7,CASSLGAAYEQYF,TGTGCCAGCAGCTTAGGGGCAGCCTACGAGCAGTACTTC
.,TRBV4-1,.,TRBJ1-2,CASSLKGEGPYGYTF,TGCGCCAGCAGCCTAAAAGGGGAAGGGCCCTATGGCTACACCTTC
.,TRBV7-3,.,TRBJ1-1,CASSLSMNTEAFF,TGTGCCAGCAGCTTAAGTATGAACACTGAAGCTTTCTTT
.,TRBV19,.,TRBJ2-1,CASSMRHHSYNEQFF,TGTGCCAGTAGTATGAGACACCACTCCTACAATGAGCAGTTCTTC
TRBD2,TRBV5-1,.,TRBJ2-1,CASSLVARGGVHNEQFF,TGCGCCAGCAGCTTGGTTGCGCGGGGGGGCGTCCACAATGAGCAGTTCTTC
TRBD1,TRBV7-9,.,TRBJ1-4,CASSPGQGNEKLFF,TGTGCCAGCAGCCCCGGACAGGGGAATGAAAAACTGTTTTTT
.,TRBV5-1,once,TRBJ2-2,CASSLAGLNTGELFF,TGCGCCAGCAGCTTGGCGGGGTTGAACACCGGGGAGCTGTTTTTT
TRBD2,TRBV5-4,.,TRBJ2-5,CASSLGGGGKETQYF,TGTGCCAGCAGCTTGGGTGGCGGGGGGAAAGAGACCCAGTACTTC
.,TRBV5-1,.,TRBJ2-2,CASSLGLNTGELFF,TGCGCCAGCAGCTTGGGTCTGAACACCGGGGAGCTGTTTTTT
.,TRBV5-1,few,TRBJ2-3,CASSLEGLTDTQYF,TGCGCCAGCAGCTTGGAGGGACTTACAGATACGCAGTATTTT
TRBD1,TRBV7-9,.,TRBJ2-7,CASSFSGRGPYEQYF,TGTGCCAGCAGCTTCAGCGGCAGGGGGCCCTACGAGCAGTACTTC
TRBD1,TRBV5-1,.,TRBJ2-7,CASRRRPGTGKDEQYF,TGCGCCAGCAGGCGGCGCCCCGGGACAGGGAAAGACGAGCAGTACTTC
.,TRBV4-1,.,TRBJ1-5,CASSQDEGVRYSNQPQHF,TGCGCCAGCAGCCAAGATGAGGGGGTTCGGTATAGCAATCAGCCCCAGCATTTT
TRBD2,TRBV27,.,TRBJ2-7,CASRGLAGGFNEQYF,TGTGCCAGCAGAGGGCTAGCGGGGGGGTTCAACGAGCAGTACTTC
TRBD1,TRBV4-2,.,TRBJ1-5,CASSQDRPGGWDSNQPQHF,TGTGCCAGCAGCCAAGATAGGCCAGGGGGCTGGGATAGCAATCAGCCCCAGCATTTT
.,TRBV2,.,TRBJ1-2,CASRDGQPNYGYTF,TGTGCCAGCAGGGATGGACAACCTAATTATGGCTACACCTTC
TRBD1,TRBV2,.,TRBJ1-5,CASTTGGNQPQHF,TGTGCCAGCACGACAGGGGGCAATCAGCCCCAGCATTTT
TRBD2,TRBV25-1,.,TRBJ2-5,CASSRGGETQYF,TGTGCCAGCAGCCGGGGAGGGGAGACCCAGTACTTC
TRBD1,TRBV15,.,TRBJ2-2,CATSRDNKGAAGELFF,TGTGCCACCAGCAGAGATAATAAGGGGGCGGCCGGGGAGCTGTTTTTT
.,TRBV21-1,.,TRBJ1-6,CASSNYINSPLHF,TGTGCCAGCAGCAATTATATCAATTCACCCCTCCACTTT
TRBD1,TRBV29-1,.,TRBJ1-2,CSVENIPGQGEGYTF,TGCAGCGTTGAGAATATTCCGGGACAGGGGGAGGGCTACACCTTC
.,TRBV28,once,TRBJ2-5,CASRWGVGEQYF,TGTGCCAGCCGCTGGGGGGTAGGGGAGCAGTACTTC
.,TRBV7-9,once,TRBJ1-5,CASSPSGNSNQPQHF,TGTGCCAGCAGCCCTAGCGGAAACAGCAATCAGCCCCAGCATTTT
.,TRBV20-1,.,TRBJ2-3,CSASLANTQYF,TGCAGTGCTAGCCTAGCGAATACGCAGTATTTT
.,TRBV27,.,TRBJ2-1,CASSLWQNNEQFF,TGTGCCAGCAGTTTATGGCAGAACAATGAGCAGTTCTTC
TRBD1,TRBV11-1,few,TRBJ1-1,CASSREGTGFEAFF,TGTGCCAGCAGCAGAGAAGGGACAGGGTTCGAAGCTTTCTTT
TRBD1,TRBV7-2,.,TRBJ2-5,CASRYGQGPPWTQYF,TGTGCCAGCAGATACGGACAGGGCCCTCCCTGGACCCAGTACTTC
TRBD2,TRBV4-2,once,TRBJ2-1,CASSQVSGTSGYNEQFF,TGTGCCAGCAGCCAAGTCTCCGGGACTAGCGGATACAATGAGCAGTTCTTC
.,TRBV28,.,TRBJ1-4,CASSSPVRGSLPGYEKLFF,TGTGCCAGCAGTTCACCGGTTAGGGGGAGTCTCCCTGGCTATGAAAAACTGTTTTTT